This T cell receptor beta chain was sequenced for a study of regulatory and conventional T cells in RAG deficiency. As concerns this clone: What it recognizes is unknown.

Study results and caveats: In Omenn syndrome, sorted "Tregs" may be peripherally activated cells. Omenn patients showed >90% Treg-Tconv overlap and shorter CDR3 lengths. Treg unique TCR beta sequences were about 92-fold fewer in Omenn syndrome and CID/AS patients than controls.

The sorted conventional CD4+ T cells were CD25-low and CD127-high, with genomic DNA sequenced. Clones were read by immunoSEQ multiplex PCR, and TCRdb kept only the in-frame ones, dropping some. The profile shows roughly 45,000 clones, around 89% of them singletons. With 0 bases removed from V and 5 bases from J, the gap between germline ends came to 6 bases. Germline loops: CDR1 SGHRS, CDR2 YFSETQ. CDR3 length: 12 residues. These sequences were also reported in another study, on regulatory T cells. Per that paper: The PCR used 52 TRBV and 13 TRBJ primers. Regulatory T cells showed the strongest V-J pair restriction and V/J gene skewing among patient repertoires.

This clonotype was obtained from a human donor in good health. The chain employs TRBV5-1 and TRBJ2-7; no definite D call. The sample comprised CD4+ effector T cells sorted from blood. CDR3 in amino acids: CASSLGAHEQYF. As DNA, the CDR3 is TGCGCCAGCAGCTTGGGGGCTCACGAGCAGTACTTC.